This T cell receptor beta chain was captured by sequencing in a study of T-cell reconstitution after alpha-beta-depleted transplantation in children. Overall study results and limits: Among T cells one year after transplant, newly produced cells accounted for most counts and diversity. The high TCRbeta diversity at day 60 in some patients came from surviving recipient T cells and thymic progenitors. Expanded graft clones, several hundred of them, were reportedly the source of alpha-beta T cells about two months after transplant.

Of note for this clonotype: What it binds is unknown.

This sample's TCRbeta library carried unique molecular identifier barcodes. TCRdb itself ran the PCR reads through MiXCR, one entry per CDR3 protein. The data hold about 47,000 distinct CDR3 sequences, with around 56% observed a single time. The CDR3 length is 16 residues. The V end lost 5 bases, the J end lost 0 bases, and 14 bases lay between the germline ends. Per the germline V gene, CDR1 is SGHVS and CDR2 is FNYEAQ. The rearrangement uses TRBV7-6 and TRBJ2-1; TRBD2 might be the D (5 bases). The input for sequencing was peripheral blood, taken before TCRalphabeta/CD19-depleted stem cell transplant. This sequence was found in a boy under two years old with SCID, due to receive a stem cell transplant. The CDR3 sequence is CASSRPPTSSYNEQFF. DNA of the CDR3: TGTGCCAGCAGCCGCCCTCCTACTAGCTCCTACAATGAGCAGTTCTTC.